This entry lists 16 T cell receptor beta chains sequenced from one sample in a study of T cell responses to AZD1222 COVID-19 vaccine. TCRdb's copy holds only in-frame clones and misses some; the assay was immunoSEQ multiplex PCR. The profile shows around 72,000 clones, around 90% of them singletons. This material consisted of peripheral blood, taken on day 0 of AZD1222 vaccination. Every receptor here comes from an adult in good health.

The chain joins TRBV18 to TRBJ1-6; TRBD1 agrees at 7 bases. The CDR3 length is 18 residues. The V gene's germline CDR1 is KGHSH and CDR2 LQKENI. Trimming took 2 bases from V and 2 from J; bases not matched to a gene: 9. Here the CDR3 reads CASSPESTGPTYNSPLHF. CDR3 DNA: TGTGCCAGCTCACCAGAATCGACAGGGCCCACCTATAATTCACCCCTCCACTTT. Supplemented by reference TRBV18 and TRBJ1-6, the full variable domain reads NAGVMQNPRHLVRRRGQEARLRCSPMKGHSHVYWYRQLPEEGLKFMVYLQKENIIDESGMPKERFSAEFPKEGPSILRIQQVVRGDSAAYFCASSPESTGPTYNSPLHFGNGTRLTVT.

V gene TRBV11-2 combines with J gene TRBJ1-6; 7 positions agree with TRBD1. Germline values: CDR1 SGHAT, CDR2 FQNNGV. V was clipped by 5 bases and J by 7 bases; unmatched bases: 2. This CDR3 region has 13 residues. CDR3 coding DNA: TGTGCCAGCAGCCGACAGGGAAATTCACCCCTCCACTTT. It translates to CASSRQGNSPLHF.

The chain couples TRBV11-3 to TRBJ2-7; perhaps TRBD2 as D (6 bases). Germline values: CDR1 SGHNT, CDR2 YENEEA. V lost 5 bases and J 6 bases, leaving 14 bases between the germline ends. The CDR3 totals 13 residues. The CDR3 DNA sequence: TGTGCCAGCAGCAAGACTAGTTTGCTCGAGCAGTACTTC. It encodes CASSKTSLLEQYF.

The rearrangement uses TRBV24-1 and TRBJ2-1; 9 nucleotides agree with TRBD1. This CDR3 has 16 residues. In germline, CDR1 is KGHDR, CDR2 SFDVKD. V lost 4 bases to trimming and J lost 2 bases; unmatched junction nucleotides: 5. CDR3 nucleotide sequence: TGTGCCACCAGTGAAGGGGACAGGGTCACCTACAATGAGCAGTTCTTC. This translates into CATSEGDRVTYNEQFF.

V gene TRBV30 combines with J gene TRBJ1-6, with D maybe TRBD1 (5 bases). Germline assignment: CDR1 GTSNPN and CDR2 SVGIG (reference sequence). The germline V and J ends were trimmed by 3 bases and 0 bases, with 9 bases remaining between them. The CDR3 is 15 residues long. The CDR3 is CAWRGPSSYNSPLHF. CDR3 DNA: TGTGCCTGGAGGGGGCCGAGCTCCTATAATTCACCCCTCCACTTT.

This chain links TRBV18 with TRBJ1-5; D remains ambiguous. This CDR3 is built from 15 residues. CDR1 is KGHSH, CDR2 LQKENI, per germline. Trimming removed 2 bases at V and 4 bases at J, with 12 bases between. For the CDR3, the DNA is TGTGCCAGCTCACCAAACGAAGGTAGGAATCAGCCCCAGCATTTT. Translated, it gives CASSPNEGRNQPQHF.

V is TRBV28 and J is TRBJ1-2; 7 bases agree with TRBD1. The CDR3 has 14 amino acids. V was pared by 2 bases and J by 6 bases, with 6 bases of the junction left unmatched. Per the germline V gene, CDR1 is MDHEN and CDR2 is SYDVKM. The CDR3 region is CASSLRGTVDGYTF. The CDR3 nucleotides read TGTGCCAGCAGTTTAAGGGGGACAGTTGATGGCTACACCTTC.

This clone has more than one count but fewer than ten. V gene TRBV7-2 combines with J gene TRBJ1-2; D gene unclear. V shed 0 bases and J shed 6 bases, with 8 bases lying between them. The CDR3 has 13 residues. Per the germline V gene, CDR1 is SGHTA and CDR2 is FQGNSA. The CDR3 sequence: CASSLAIWDGYTF. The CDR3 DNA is TGTGCCAGCAGCTTAGCTATATGGGATGGCTACACCTTC. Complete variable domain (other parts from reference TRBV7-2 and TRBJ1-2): GAGVSQSPSNKVTEKGKDVELRCDPISGHTALYWYRQSLGQGLEFLIYFQGNSAPDKSGLPSDRFSAERTGGSVSTLTIQRTQQEDSAVYLCASSLAIWDGYTFGSGTRLTVV.

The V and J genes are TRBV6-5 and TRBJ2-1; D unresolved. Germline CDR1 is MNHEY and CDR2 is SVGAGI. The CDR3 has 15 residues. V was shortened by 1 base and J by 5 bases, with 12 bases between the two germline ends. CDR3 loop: CASSYLADYHNEQFF. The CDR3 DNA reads TGTGCCAGCAGTTACTTGGCAGATTACCACAATGAGCAGTTCTTC.

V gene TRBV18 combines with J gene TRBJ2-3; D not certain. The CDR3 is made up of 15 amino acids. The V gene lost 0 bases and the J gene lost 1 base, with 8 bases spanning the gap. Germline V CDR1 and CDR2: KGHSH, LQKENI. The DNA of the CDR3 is TGTGCCAGCTCACCACCTAACAGCCGCACAGATACGCAGTATTTT. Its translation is CASSPPNSRTDTQYF.

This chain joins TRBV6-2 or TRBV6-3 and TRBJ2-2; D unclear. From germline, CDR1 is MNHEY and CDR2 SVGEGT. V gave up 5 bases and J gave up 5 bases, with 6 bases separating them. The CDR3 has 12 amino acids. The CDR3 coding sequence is TGTGCCAGCAGTACAGTGACCGGGGAGCTGTTTTTT. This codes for CASSTVTGELFF.

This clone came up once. CDR3 amino acids: CASSYRDSYEQYF. The DNA of the CDR3 is TGTGCCAGTAGTTATCGGGACAGCTACGAGCAGTACTTC. The J gene is TRBJ2-7, the V gene TRBV19; 7 bases align to TRBD1. Germline trimming cut 5 bases from V and 3 bases from J; bases unmatched to any gene: 4. Germline CDR1 and CDR2: LNHDA and SQIVND (reference sequence). The CDR3 runs to 13 residues.

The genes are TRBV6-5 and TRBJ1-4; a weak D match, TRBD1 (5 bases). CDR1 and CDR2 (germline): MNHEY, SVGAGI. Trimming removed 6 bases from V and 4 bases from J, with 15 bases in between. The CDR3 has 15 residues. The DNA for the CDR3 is TGTGCCAGCAGGGCTCCGGGACGGGGTAATGAAAAACTGTTTTTT. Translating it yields CASRAPGRGNEKLFF.

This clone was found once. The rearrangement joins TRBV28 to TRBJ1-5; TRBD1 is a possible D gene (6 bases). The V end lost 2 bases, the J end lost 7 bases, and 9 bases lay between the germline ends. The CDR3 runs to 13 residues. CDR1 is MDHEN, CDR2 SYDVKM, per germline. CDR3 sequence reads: CASSLQQGQPQHF. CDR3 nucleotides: TGTGCCAGCAGTTTACAACAGGGCCAGCCCCAGCATTTT.

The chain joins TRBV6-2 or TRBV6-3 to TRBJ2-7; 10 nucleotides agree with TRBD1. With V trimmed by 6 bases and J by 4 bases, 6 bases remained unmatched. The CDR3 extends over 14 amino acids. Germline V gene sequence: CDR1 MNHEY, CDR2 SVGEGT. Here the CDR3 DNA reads TGTGCCAGCAGCTCCGGGACAGGGGAATACGAGCAGTACTTC. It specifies CASSSGTGEYEQYF.

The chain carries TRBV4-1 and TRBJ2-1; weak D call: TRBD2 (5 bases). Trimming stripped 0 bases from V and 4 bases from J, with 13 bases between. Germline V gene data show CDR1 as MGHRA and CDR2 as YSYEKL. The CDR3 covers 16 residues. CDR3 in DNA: TGCGCCAGCAGCCAAGAAGGCGGGTCAAGGTACAATGAGCAGTTCTTC. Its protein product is CASSQEGGSRYNEQFF.